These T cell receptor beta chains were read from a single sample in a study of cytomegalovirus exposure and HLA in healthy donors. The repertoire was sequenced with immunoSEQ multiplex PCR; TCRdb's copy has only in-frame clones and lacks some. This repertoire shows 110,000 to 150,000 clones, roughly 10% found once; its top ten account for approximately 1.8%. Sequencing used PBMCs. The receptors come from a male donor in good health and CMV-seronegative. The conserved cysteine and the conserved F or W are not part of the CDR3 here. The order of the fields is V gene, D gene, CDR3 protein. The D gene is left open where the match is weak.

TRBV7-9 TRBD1 ASSLTGQGSAYEQY
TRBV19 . ASSMRAGPQF
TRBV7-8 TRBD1 ASTMIPGGNQPQH
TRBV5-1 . ASSLFGGQDNEQF
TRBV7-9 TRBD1 ASSFFSGQGTDGYT
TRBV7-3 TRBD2 ASTWSGGWTDTQY
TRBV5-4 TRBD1 ASRKSGTVNTEAF
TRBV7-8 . ASSHRGTGADTQY
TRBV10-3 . AGGGVPGNTIY
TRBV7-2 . ASSGRDSNTGELF
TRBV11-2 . ASSFGIGGIQY
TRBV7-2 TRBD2 ASSLLAGGSYEQY
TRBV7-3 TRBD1 ASSLGQGYGYT
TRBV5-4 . ASSLDGHNSNQPQH
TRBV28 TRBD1 ASSFGPGGNFNYGYT
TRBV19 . ASKIQGNTGELF
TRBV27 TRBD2 ASRGLAVRASTDTQY
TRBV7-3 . ASSPNREHTEAF
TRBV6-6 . ASSYPLETQY
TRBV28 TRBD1 ALGGAYEQY
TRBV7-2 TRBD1 ASSRGLQGVRNTEAF
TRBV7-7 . ASPPFRTQETQY
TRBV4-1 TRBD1 ASSQSPSDRGTDTQY
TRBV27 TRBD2 ASSLLFSAGGPHTQY
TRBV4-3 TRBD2 ASSPRQGAASGSYNEQF
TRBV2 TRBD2 ASSELAGGYNEQF
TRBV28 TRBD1 ASSSPGQGEGEQY
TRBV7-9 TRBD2 ASSPRASGIMNTGELF
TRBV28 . ASRSPTDTQY
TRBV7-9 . ASSDPYGSGSYEQY
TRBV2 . ASRSSGFYGSNQPQH
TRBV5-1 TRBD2 ASSAGLAGEYEQY
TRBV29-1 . SVDRPGNYGYT
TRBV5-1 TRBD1 ASSNRGPSTEAF
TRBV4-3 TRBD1 ASSQDLMDRVVGGYT
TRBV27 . ASSWGSSYEQY
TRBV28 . ASSYRVASSYEQY
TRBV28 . ASSSNRAANEKLF
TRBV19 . ASSISWGHEQF
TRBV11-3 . ASSSGLNTEAF
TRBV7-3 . ASSLGSGVEDTQY
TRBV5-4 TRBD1 ASNQRQGTGELF
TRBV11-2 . ASSPGTLAGTDTQY
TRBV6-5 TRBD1 ASRPAGQGLWGYT
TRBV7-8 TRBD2 ASSVSGRVSNYEQY
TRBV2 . ASSESVGNTIY
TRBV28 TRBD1 ASSSDRAYNSPLH
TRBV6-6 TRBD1 ASSYSPTGDGYT
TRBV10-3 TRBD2 AISATSGRNEQY
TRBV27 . ASSYGRGTEAF
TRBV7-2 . ASSSVTLFGYT